The 21 T cell receptor beta chains below come from one sample, sequenced in a study of Ad26.COV2.S vaccination and SARS-CoV-2 variants. Using immunoSEQ multiplex PCR, the repertoire was profiled, and TCRdb retains in-frame clones only, with some absent. The sample consists of around 310,000 clones, almost 90% of them appearing once. The treatment: 15 to 20 received Ad26.COV2.S at low or high dose, single or two shots; several received placebo; per-sample allocation not given. The study sampled participants on day 63 after the first vaccine or placebo injection. The starting material was peripheral blood, obtained in a trial of Ad26.COV2.S vaccine versus placebo. These TCRs come from a person between 18 and 60 years old who received the Ad26.COV2.S COVID-19 vaccine or a placebo.

In this sample, this clone turned up once. The chain combines TRBV3-1 (or the pseudogene TRBV3-2) with TRBJ2-4, with D perhaps matching TRBD2 (6 bases). Germline CDR1 LGHDT, CDR2 YNNKEL (reference sequence). The CDR3 runs 14 residues. Trimming removed 4 bases at V and 8 bases at J, with 15 bases between. DNA of the CDR3: TGTGCCAGCAGCCCTCCTGGGACTCGTGACATTCAGTACTTC. Residues: CASSPPGTRDIQYF.

The J gene is TRBJ2-1, the V gene TRBV6-6, with D uncertain. Trimming took 5 bases from V and 12 from J, leaving 17 bases between them. Looked up from germline, CDR1 is MNHNY and CDR2 is SVGAGI (reference sequence). The CDR3 length is 13 residues. The CDR3 coding sequence is TGTGCCAGCAGTCCGAACCCATTAGATGGGCAGTTCTTC. It specifies CASSPNPLDGQFF.

V usage is TRBV20-1 and J usage is TRBJ1-1; unclear D gene. This CDR3 is 11 amino acids long. Germline V CDR1 and CDR2: DFQATT, SNEGSKA (reference sequence). The V gene lost 0 bases and the J gene lost 4 bases, with 3 bases spanning the gap. This chain's CDR3 is CSAREVTEAFF. The CDR3 coding sequence is TGCAGTGCTAGAGAGGTCACTGAAGCTTTCTTT.

This clone appeared a few times. The CDR3 nucleotides are TGTGCCAGCAGCGTGGCCTTCCCTAGCACAGATACGCAGTATTTT. It specifies CASSVAFPSTDTQYF. This chain joins TRBV9 and TRBJ2-3; D ambiguous. Germline V gene lookup returns CDR1 SGDLS and CDR2 YYNGEE. V shed 2 bases and J shed 0 bases, with 10 bases lying between them. The CDR3 consists of 15 residues. Looking up the rest from reference TRBV9 and TRBJ2-3 gives the full variable domain: DSGVTQTPKHLITATGQRVTLRCSPRSGDLSVYWYQQSLDQGLQFLIQYYNGEERAKGNILERFSAQQFPDLHSELNLSSLELGDSALYFCASSVAFPSTDTQYFGPGTRLTVL.

This chain links TRBV4-3 with TRBJ1-1; D possibly corresponds to TRBD1 (5 bases). The V gene's germline CDR1 is LGHNA and CDR2 YSLEER. The CDR3 runs 15 residues. Between the trimmed V and J ends, which lost 4 bases and 1 base, there was a span of 13 bases. The CDR3 DNA sequence: TGCGCCAGCAGCCGAGGGAGACAGCCGAACACTGAAGCTTTCTTT. It specifies CASSRGRQPNTEAFF.

J is TRBJ1-4 and V is TRBV20-1; the match to TRBD1 covers 9 bases. The CDR3 is made up of 11 amino acids. The J segment lost 10 bases and the V segment lost 6 bases, leaving 3 bases of the junction unmatched. Germline lookup yields CDR1 DFQATT and CDR2 SNEGSKA (reference sequence). The CDR3 sequence: CSAVDRGKLFF. The DNA for the CDR3 is TGCAGTGCCGTGGACAGGGGAAAACTGTTTTTT.

The rearrangement joins TRBV6-1 to TRBJ1-1; D is undetermined. V dropped 3 bases and J dropped 1 base, with 12 bases sitting between them. Germline loops: CDR1 MNHNS, CDR2 SASEGT. This CDR3 comprises 15 residues. The CDR3 DNA reads TGTGCCAGCAGTGAGAGGGCCCTTGGGAACACTGAAGCTTTCTTT. This gives the protein CASSERALGNTEAFF.

The genes are TRBV19 and TRBJ1-2; 7 nucleotides agree with TRBD1. Per germline, CDR1 LNHDA and CDR2 SQIVND (reference sequence). The J segment lost 4 bases and the V segment lost 6 bases, leaving 5 bases of the junction unmatched. The CDR3 has 13 residues. The CDR3 sequence: CASRRDSRYGYTF. In nucleotides, the CDR3 is TGTGCCAGTAGGAGGGACAGCCGCTATGGCTACACCTTC.

This clone was found once. The rearrangement joins TRBV3-1 (or the pseudogene TRBV3-2) to TRBJ2-7; TRBD2 matches 7 bases. Per germline, CDR1 LGHDT and CDR2 YNNKEL (reference sequence). This CDR3 comprises 15 residues. V lost 3 bases, J lost 0 bases, and 5 bases stayed unmatched. Written as DNA, the CDR3 is TGTGCCAGCAGCCATTCTAGCGGTAGCTCCTACGAGCAGTACGTC. Its protein is CASSHSSGSSYEQYV.

J is TRBJ2-5 and V is TRBV5-6; D unclear. Germline V gene data show CDR1 as SGHDT and CDR2 as YYEEEE. Trimming took 3 bases from V and 2 from J, leaving 11 bases between them. The CDR3 is made up of 14 amino acids. CDR3 coding DNA: TGTGCCAGCAGCTCCCGTTACTATCAAGAGACCCAGTACTTC. Its protein product is CASSSRYYQETQYF.

The chain combines TRBV10-3 with TRBJ2-7, with TRBD2 matching over 8 bases. Germline V gene sequence: CDR1 ENHRY, CDR2 SYGVKD. With V trimmed by 2 bases and J by 6 bases, 0 bases remained unmatched. There are 12 residues in the CDR3. The CDR3 sequence: CAISEAGGEQYV. The CDR3 DNA sequence: TGTGCCATCAGTGAGGCGGGGGGCGAGCAGTACGTC.

The chain employs TRBV7-2 and TRBJ1-3, with D possibly being TRBD1 (5 bases). The CDR3 is 14 residues long. Germline assignment: CDR1 SGHTA and CDR2 FQGNSA. Between the trimmed V and J ends, which lost 1 base and 3 bases, there was a span of 7 bases. The CDR3 spells CASSLDQGGNTIYF. Written as DNA, the CDR3 is TGTGCCAGCAGCTTAGACCAGGGTGGAAACACCATATATTTT.

The gene calls are TRBV5-4 and TRBJ2-7; 11 bases line up with TRBD2. The V gene end was trimmed by 3 bases and the J gene end by 2 bases; junction bases not matched to a gene: 1. The CDR3 has 14 amino acids. Germline V gene data show CDR1 as SGHNT and CDR2 as YYREEE (reference sequence). The CDR3 DNA sequence: TGTGCCAGCAGCTCGGGACTAGCGGCCTACGAGCAGTACTTC. It translates to CASSSGLAAYEQYF.

The chain has TRBV2 and TRBJ2-1, with 13 bases identical to TRBD2. With V trimmed by 1 base and J by 5 bases, 11 bases remained unmatched. The length of the CDR3 is 19 residues. Germline V gene lookup returns CDR1 SNHLY and CDR2 FYNNEI. This chain's CDR3 is CASSEGSETSGRFDNEQFF. As DNA, the CDR3 is TGTGCCAGCAGTGAAGGGAGTGAGACTAGCGGGAGGTTTGACAATGAGCAGTTCTTC.

The chain is built from TRBV7-2 and TRBJ2-7; TRBD1 aligns across 8 bases. The length of the CDR3 is 13 residues. The junction had 4 bases not matched to a gene; V was cut back by 6 bases and J by 3 bases. Germline CDR1 reads SGHTA; CDR2 reads FQGNSA. The CDR3 spells CASRPQGGYEQYF. CDR3 DNA: TGTGCCAGCAGACCACAGGGGGGCTACGAGCAGTACTTC.

A single count supports this clone. The chain uses TRBV11-3 and TRBJ2-3, with a possible D match to TRBD2 (6 bases). Trimming stripped 3 bases from V and 3 bases from J, with 16 bases between. Germline V CDR1 and CDR2: SGHNT, YENEEA. This CDR3 is 16 amino acids long. The CDR3 loop is CASSFVSGGMTDTQYF. Here the CDR3 DNA reads TGTGCCAGCAGCTTCGTGTCGGGCGGGATGACAGATACGCAGTATTTT.

The chain carries TRBV3-1 (or the pseudogene TRBV3-2) and TRBJ1-1, with unresolved D. The length of the CDR3 is 12 residues. Between the trimmed V and J ends, which lost 1 base and 6 bases, there was a span of 6 bases. The V gene's germline CDR1 is LGHDT and CDR2 YNNKEL (reference sequence). This CDR3 is CASSQVTAEAFF. Here the CDR3 DNA reads TGTGCCAGCAGCCAAGTGACTGCTGAAGCTTTCTTT.

This chain links TRBV4-2 with TRBJ2-3; TRBD2 matches at 7 bases. With V trimmed by 0 bases and J by 2 bases, 8 bases remained unmatched. The CDR3 runs 17 residues. CDR1 and CDR2 from the germline V gene are LGHNA and YNFKEQ. In nucleotides, the CDR3 is TGTGCCAGCAGCCAAGATAATCGAGCGGGGATCACAGATACGCAGTATTTT. This gives the protein CASSQDNRAGITDTQYF.

V and J are TRBV5-1 and TRBJ1-2; 7 bases fit TRBD1. The CDR3 length is 15 residues. V was clipped by 5 bases and J by 4 bases; unmatched bases: 11. Germline V gene data show CDR1 as SGHRS and CDR2 as YFSETQ. CDR3 sequence: CASSYDRADLYGYTF. CDR3 nucleotide sequence: TGCGCCAGCAGTTACGACAGGGCAGACCTCTATGGCTACACCTTC.

The rearrangement links TRBV11-2 to TRBJ1-2; tentatively, D is TRBD1 (6 bases). Germline loops: CDR1 SGHAT, CDR2 FQNNGV. The CDR3 runs to 14 residues. The V end lost 5 bases, the J end lost 6 bases, and 16 bases lay between the germline ends. CDR3 bases: TGTGCCAGCAGCCTACCAGCAGGGGCAAATGGCTACACCTTC. Protein product: CASSLPAGANGYTF.

The chain combines TRBV5-6 with TRBJ2-2, with D perhaps assigned TRBD1 or TRBD2 (5 bases each). V was pared by 0 bases and J by 2 bases, with 8 bases between. In germline, CDR1 is SGHDT, CDR2 YYEEEE. This CDR3 is 15 amino acids long. The CDR3 is CASSLVGTNTGELFF. The CDR3 DNA sequence: TGTGCCAGCAGCTTGGTTGGGACCAACACCGGGGAGCTGTTTTTT. The full variable domain, with the rest looked up from reference TRBV5-6 and TRBJ2-2, is DAGVTQSPTHLIKTRGQQVTLRCSPKSGHDTVSWYQQALGQGPQFIFQYYEEEERQRGNFPDRFSGHQFPNYSSELNVNALLLGDSALYLCASSLVGTNTGELFFGEGSRLTVL.